This is a list of T cell receptor beta chains from one sample in a study of identical twins. TCRdb used MiXCR to reprocess the 5' RACE reads, holding one entry per CDR3 protein. The sample carries about 890,000 distinct CDR3 sequences, around an eighth recorded once. These data also formed part of another study, on yellow fever vaccine responses in identical twins.

What was sequenced was PBMCs. The receptors originated from a woman aged 18 to 35 in good health. Each CDR3 is given with its conserved first and last residue. D genes are given only for firm matches. Expanded clones are given a class, and other clones once, few, many or no size at all.

clone size	V gene	D gene	J gene	CDR3 DNA	CDR3 protein
many	TRBV3-1	TRBD1	TRBJ1-2	TGTGCCAGCAGCCACGGGACAGCCTCTGATGGCTACACCTTC	CASSHGTASDGYTF
few	TRBV7-9	NA	TRBJ2-4	TGTGCCAGCAGCCACCCGGATACCAAAAACATTCAGTACTTC	CASSHPDTKNIQYF
few	TRBV6-5	TRBD2	TRBJ2-5	TGTGCCAGCAGTTACTCGGCCAGCGGGGGAGGTAGACAAGAGACCCAGTACTTC	CASSYSASGGGRQETQYF
NA	TRBV20-1	NA	TRBJ2-6	TGCAGTGCTAGAGATGGGGGGGCGAGCTCTGGGGCCAACGTCCTGACTTTC	CSARDGGASSGANVLTF
many	TRBV3-1	NA	TRBJ2-5	TGTGCCAGCAGCCAGCACCCAGGGACTTTACAAGAGACCCAGTACTTC	CASSQHPGTLQETQYF
few	TRBV5-6	TRBD1	TRBJ2-5	TGTGCCAGCAGCCTTGGACAGGCCGTGAACCAGTACTTC	CASSLGQAVNQYF
NA	TRBV24-1	NA	TRBJ2-3	TGTGCCACCAGTGATGGGGCCTCCCGACCAGATACGCAGTATTTT	CATSDGASRPDTQYF
few	TRBV12-5	NA	TRBJ1-1	TGTGCTAGCGGGCGGGGGGTCGAAGAAGCTTTCTTT	CASGRGVEEAFF
NA	TRBV2	NA	TRBJ1-6	TGTGCCAGCAGTGGACAGGCGTTCGTTATGGCTTCACCCCTCCACTTT	CASSGQAFVMASPLHF
few	TRBV20-1	NA	TRBJ2-3	TGCAGTGCTTTAACAGGGTCCCGCACAGATACGCAGTATTTT	CSALTGSRTDTQYF
many	TRBV28	NA	TRBJ2-3	TGTGCCAGCAGTTTACCGGCTAGCACAGATACGCAGTATTTT	CASSLPASTDTQYF
few	TRBV28	TRBD2	TRBJ2-5	TGTGCCAGCAGCCCAGCGGGAGTAGAAGAGACCCAGTACTTC	CASSPAGVEETQYF
NA	TRBV7-3	NA	TRBJ1-1	TGTGCCAGCAGCTTTTTCAGCGACACTGAAGCTTTCTTT	CASSFFSDTEAFF
few	TRBV12-3/TRBV12-4	TRBD1	TRBJ1-1	TGTGCCAGCAGTTTGGACAGGGTTCTTTTGAACACTGAAGCTTTCTTT	CASSLDRVLLNTEAFF
NA	TRBV7-8	NA	TRBJ1-1	TGTGCCAGCAGCTGGAGGCCAACGGACACTGAAGCTTTCTTT	CASSWRPTDTEAFF
many	TRBV27	TRBD1	TRBJ1-3	TGTGCCAGCAGCCGGGACAGAGTCTCTGGAAACACCATATATTTT	CASSRDRVSGNTIYF
few	TRBV11-2	TRBD2	TRBJ2-3	TGTGCCAGCAGCTTAGGGTTACCAGGACTAGCGGGCCGAGAAAGCACAGATACGCAGTATTTT	CASSLGLPGLAGRESTDTQYF
NA	TRBV6-2/TRBV6-3	TRBD2	TRBJ2-1	TGTGCCAGCAGTCCTCCTTTCGGTCTAGCGGGAGGTGGGAATGAGCAGTTCTTC	CASSPPFGLAGGGNEQFF
few	TRBV6-1	NA	TRBJ2-1	TGTGCCAGCAAGGGGGGGCCGGCCTACAATGAGCAGTTCTTC	CASKGGPAYNEQFF
few	TRBV28	NA	TRBJ2-7	TGTGCCAGCAGTTTTATCATGAGGCAATACGAGCAGTACTTC	CASSFIMRQYEQYF
NA	TRBV19	TRBD1	TRBJ1-6	TGTGCCAGTAGCGGACAGGAGTTTAATTCACCCCTCCACTTT	CASSGQEFNSPLHF
few	TRBV4-1	NA	TRBJ2-3	TGCGCCAGCAGCGGGATAGATACGCAGTATTTT	CASSGIDTQYF
few	TRBV20-1	NA	TRBJ2-1	TGCAGTGCTATGGCGGCCCTGTACAATGAGCAGTTCTTC	CSAMAALYNEQFF
NA	TRBV21-1	NA	TRBJ1-5	TGTGCCAGCAGGGACGACACAGGGGACGATCAGCCCCAGCATTTT	CASRDDTGDDQPQHF
NA	TRBV11-1	TRBD2	TRBJ2-3	TGTGCCAGCAGCCGAACCGGGACTAGCGGGGGTCGGGGCACAGATACGCAGTATTTT	CASSRTGTSGGRGTDTQYF
NA	TRBV7-9	NA	TRBJ2-7	TGTGCCAGCAGCTTAGTGTCTGGCCCCCGATCCTACTACGAGCAGTACTTC	CASSLVSGPRSYYEQYF
many	TRBV18	NA	TRBJ1-2	TGTGCCAGCTCACCACCGGGGACCTATGGCTACACCTTC	CASSPPGTYGYTF
NA	TRBV13	NA	TRBJ1-6	TGTGCCAGCAGCTCCGGACTCCTCTTGGGGTCACCCCTCCACTTT	CASSSGLLLGSPLHF
few	TRBV29-1	NA	TRBJ2-4	TGCAGCGTTGAGGGGCGGGAAAACATTCAGTACTTC	CSVEGRENIQYF
NA	TRBV27	NA	TRBJ1-6	TGTGCCAGCAGTTTCCCACAGAATAATTCACCCCTCCACTTT	CASSFPQNNSPLHF
NA	TRBV7-8	NA	TRBJ2-1	TGTGCCAGCAGCTTAGCTCTACTACAGAGCTCCTACAATGAGCAGTTCTTC	CASSLALLQSSYNEQFF
many	TRBV20-1	NA	TRBJ1-3	TGCAGTGCTAGAGATGGGACCCCACCTGGAAACACCATATATTTT	CSARDGTPPGNTIYF
few	TRBV12-3/TRBV12-4	NA	TRBJ2-5	TGTGCCAGCAGTCCTATACTACCTCGGGGGGCACGGGAGACCCAGTACTTC	CASSPILPRGARETQYF
few	TRBV3-1	NA	TRBJ2-1	TGTGCCAGCAGCCAAGCCGCTTTGGCGCAGTTCTTC	CASSQAALAQFF
many	TRBV5-1	TRBD1	TRBJ2-5	TGCGCCAGCACCAACCGACAGGGGATACAAGAGACCCAGTACTTC	CASTNRQGIQETQYF
many	TRBV14	NA	TRBJ1-1	TGTGCCAGCAGCCAAGAAGCAGGGAGGAACACTGAAGCTTTCTTT	CASSQEAGRNTEAFF
few	TRBV28	TRBD2	TRBJ2-4	TGTGCCAGCAGTTTATCTAGCGGGAGATCGTGGGACATTCAGTACTTC	CASSLSSGRSWDIQYF
NA	TRBV5-1	TRBD1	TRBJ2-1	TGCGCCAGCAGCGAGACAGGGGGCGGAAGGAATGAGCAGTTCTTC	CASSETGGGRNEQFF
NA	TRBV5-1	NA	TRBJ2-5	TGCGCCAGCAGCTTGGCCGTCGGGACCCAGGGAGAGACCCAGTACTTC	CASSLAVGTQGETQYF
few	TRBV18	TRBD2	TRBJ2-3	TGTGCCAGCTCACCAGTAGCACTAGCGGGCACAGATACGCAGTATTTT	CASSPVALAGTDTQYF
many	TRBV6-1	NA	TRBJ1-2	TGTGCCAGCAGTAGGGAATTGGGCTATGGCTACACCTTC	CASSRELGYGYTF
many	TRBV4-1	TRBD2	TRBJ2-1	TGCGCCAGCAGCCAAGATGGGATAGCGGGCATTGAGCAGTTCTTC	CASSQDGIAGIEQFF
few	TRBV12-3/TRBV12-4	NA	TRBJ2-3	TGTGCCAGCAGTTTAGTGGGGGGACATCGGCTCTTCTTT	CASSLVGGHRLFF
NA	TRBV5-1	TRBD2	TRBJ2-2	TGCGCCAGCAGTTCCCACCGGGGGCTAGCGGGGAACACCGGGGAGCTGTTTTTT	CASSSHRGLAGNTGELFF
NA	TRBV3-1	TRBD1	TRBJ2-7	TGTGCCAGCAGCCAAGATCACGCAGGGGGCTACGAGCAGTACTTC	CASSQDHAGGYEQYF
NA	TRBV5-1	TRBD1	TRBJ2-1	TGCGCCAGCAGCTTTAGGGGACAGGGCTTAAGTGTTACAAACAATGAGCAGTTCTTC	CASSFRGQGLSVTNNEQFF
NA	TRBV4-1	NA	TRBJ1-2	TGCGCCAGCAGCCAAGTCGGGAGGGGTGGCTACACCTTC	CASSQVGRGGYTF
NA	TRBV3-1	NA	TRBJ2-1	TGTGCCAGCTGCCCCCTTAGTTGGGGCCACAATGAGCAGTTCTTC	CASCPLSWGHNEQFF
NA	TRBV20-1	NA	TRBJ1-4	TGCAGTGCTAGTCCAGGGGCAACTAATGAAAAACTGTTTTTT	CSASPGATNEKLFF
NA	TRBV27	NA	TRBJ2-7	TGTGCCAGCAGTTTATTCGGCGGCTCCTACGAGCAGTACTTC	CASSLFGGSYEQYF
few	TRBV20-1	NA	TRBJ1-6	TGCAGTGCTAGAGATCTGGCAGGGTCCTATAATTCACCCCTCCACTTT	CSARDLAGSYNSPLHF
few	TRBV20-1	NA	TRBJ2-5	TGCAGTGCTAGAGAATTGCTGGGCGAAGCCCCACAAGAGACCCAGTACTTC	CSARELLGEAPQETQYF